This T cell receptor (beta chain) was recorded in a study of blood T cell repertoires in COVID-19. Background on the study: COVID-19 samples collected from the United States, Italy and Spain covered acute and convalescent phases.

TCRdb's copy holds only in-frame clones and misses some; the assay was immunoSEQ multiplex PCR. Of 200,000 to 250,000 clones detected, roughly nine tenths appear once; the ten largest clones hold 10% to 14%. Those enrolled, adults aged roughly 18 to 90 years, came from some 23 US areas. The study assigned cohorts using participant-reported clinical history. CDR1 is SNHLY, CDR2 FYNNEI, per germline. The CDR3 has 14 residues. Trimming at V came to 6 bases and at J to 4 bases, leaving 4 bases not matched to a gene. Sequencing was carried out using PBMCs or T cells enriched from blood (not recorded which). The chain uses TRBV2 and TRBJ2-2, with 8 bases matching TRBD1. The source is a man aged 30 to 39 who had recovered from COVID-19. CDR3 sequence: CASSGTGFTGELFF. In DNA form, the CDR3 reads TGTGCCAGCAGCGGGACAGGTTTCACCGGGGAGCTGTTTTTT.